This T cell receptor (beta chain) stems from a study of blood T cells in healthy people across ages. A second 7 to 11 cycle PCR used barcoded and J-beta primers. MiXCR, applied by TCRdb to the 5' RACE reads, yields one record per CDR3 protein. This sample has some 930,000 distinct CDR3 sequences, with about 27% found just once. CDR1 is MDHEN and CDR2 is SYDVKM in the germline V gene. V was cut by 1 base and J by 8 bases, with 17 bases left in between. The CDR3 spans 15 residues. This sample also belongs to another study, concerning T cells of mothers and their children. This second report adds: Persisting microchimeric T cell clones went undetected.

The sequence came from a woman aged 40 to 50 in good health. Sequenced material: blood. The chain uses TRBV28 and TRBJ1-2, with D perhaps matching TRBD1 (5 bases). CDR3 loop: CASSLLTESAIGYTF. The CDR3 DNA sequence: TGTGCCAGCAGTTTATTGACAGAGAGTGCTATAGGCTACACCTTC.